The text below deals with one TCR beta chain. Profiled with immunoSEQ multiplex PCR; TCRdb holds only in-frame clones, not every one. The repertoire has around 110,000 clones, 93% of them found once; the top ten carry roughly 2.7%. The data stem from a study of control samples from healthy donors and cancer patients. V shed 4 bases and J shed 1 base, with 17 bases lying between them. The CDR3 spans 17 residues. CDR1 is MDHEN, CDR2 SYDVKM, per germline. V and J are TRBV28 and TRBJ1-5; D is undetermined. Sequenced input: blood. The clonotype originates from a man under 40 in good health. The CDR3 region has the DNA TGTGCCAGCAGTTCCACCGGACTCCACGGGAGCAATCAGCCCCAGCATTTT. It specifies CASSSTGLHGSNQPQHF. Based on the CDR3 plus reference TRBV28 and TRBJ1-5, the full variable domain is DVKVTQSSRYLVKRTGEKVFLECVQDMDHENMFWYRQDPGLGLRLIYFSYDVKMKEKGDIPEGYSVSREKKERFSLILESASTNQTSMYLCASSSTGLHGSNQPQHFGDGTRLSIL.